A selection of T cell receptor beta chains follows, all from one sample in a study of cytomegalovirus exposure and HLA in healthy donors. Libraries were prepared by immunoSEQ multiplex PCR; TCRdb keeps only in-frame clonotypes and omits some of them. The sample has about 170,000 clones; almost 75% are singletons. Input material: PBMCs. The receptors derive from a woman aged 18-35 years in good health and CMV-seropositive. The CDR3 runs from the conserved cysteine through the conserved F or W.

j_call: TRBJ1-5; v_call: TRBV27; cdr3_aa: CASSRMGGPGSNQPQHF
j_call: TRBJ1-2; v_call: TRBV7-9; cdr3_aa: CASSPTLDRPAIRNYGYTF
j_call: NA; v_call: TRBV5-1; cdr3_aa: CASSTGQGAPYEQYF
j_call: TRBJ2-3; v_call: TRBV7-9; cdr3_aa: CASSRTSGVPLGYF
j_call: TRBJ2-3; v_call: TRBV7-3; cdr3_aa: CASSLTGITDTQYF
j_call: TRBJ2-1; v_call: TRBV7-2; cdr3_aa: CASSLVGIVLDEQFF
j_call: TRBJ2-3; v_call: TRBV7-2; cdr3_aa: CASSQTSGGLGDTQYF
j_call: TRBJ2-3; v_call: TRBV27; cdr3_aa: CASSLYPRTDTQYF
j_call: TRBJ2-7; v_call: TRBV2; cdr3_aa: CASRGTGIEQYF
j_call: TRBJ2-5; v_call: TRBV15; cdr3_aa: CATSRDLGGTGTQYF
j_call: TRBJ2-3; v_call: TRBV7-2; cdr3_aa: CASSLDSAGDTQYF
j_call: TRBJ2-1; v_call: TRBV28; cdr3_aa: CAAGRSYNEQFF
j_call: TRBJ2-6; v_call: TRBV5-6; cdr3_aa: CASSFQGAGANVLTF
j_call: TRBJ1-1; v_call: TRBV27; cdr3_aa: CASSQQGANTEAFF
j_call: TRBJ2-7; v_call: TRBV7-3; cdr3_aa: CASSLTGTPGDEQYF
j_call: TRBJ2-1; v_call: TRBV5-6; cdr3_aa: CASSLARRAEQFF
j_call: TRBJ1-2; v_call: TRBV28; cdr3_aa: CASSLSVSTANYGYTF
j_call: TRBJ2-2; v_call: TRBV23-1; cdr3_aa: CASSPGQGAKDTGELFF
j_call: TRBJ1-5; v_call: TRBV6-6; cdr3_aa: CASSYPGEPQHF
j_call: TRBJ1-4; v_call: TRBV9; cdr3_aa: CASSVGTGSTNEKLFF
j_call: TRBJ2-3; v_call: TRBV28; cdr3_aa: CASSPGQGSTDTQYF
j_call: TRBJ1-2; v_call: TRBV7-3; cdr3_aa: CASSSQGYYGYTF
j_call: TRBJ2-5; v_call: TRBV30; cdr3_aa: CAWSAQNLETQYF
j_call: TRBJ2-1; v_call: TRBV30; cdr3_aa: CAWREASSYNEQFF
j_call: TRBJ2-2; v_call: TRBV4-1; cdr3_aa: CASSQDGANTGELFF
j_call: TRBJ2-7; v_call: TRBV5-5; cdr3_aa: CASSLGLGPYEQYF
j_call: TRBJ2-7; v_call: TRBV6-6; cdr3_aa: CASSEMEASGIYEQYF
j_call: TRBJ2-7; v_call: TRBV6-1; cdr3_aa: CASSEQVSSYEQYF
j_call: TRBJ2-1; v_call: TRBV30; cdr3_aa: CAGRSGGPYNEQFF
j_call: TRBJ2-1; v_call: TRBV9; cdr3_aa: CASSNRGTVVNEQFF
j_call: TRBJ2-3; v_call: TRBV2; cdr3_aa: CASSEFGGTDTQYF
j_call: TRBJ1-1; v_call: TRBV6-1; cdr3_aa: CASEAVRGVTEAFF
j_call: TRBJ2-4; v_call: TRBV19; cdr3_aa: CASSIQGDIQYF
j_call: TRBJ1-5; v_call: TRBV27; cdr3_aa: CASSFRENQPQHF
j_call: TRBJ2-3; v_call: TRBV25-1; cdr3_aa: CASSVQSLQYF
j_call: TRBJ2-1; v_call: TRBV5-1; cdr3_aa: CASSLMTSGGVNEQFF
j_call: TRBJ1-3; v_call: TRBV9; cdr3_aa: CASSVVGDRVSGNTIYF
j_call: TRBJ1-1; v_call: TRBV10-2; cdr3_aa: CASSESHLGHPEAFF
j_call: TRBJ1-5; v_call: TRBV29-1; cdr3_aa: CSVGGGFGNQPQHF
j_call: TRBJ2-5; v_call: TRBV7-6; cdr3_aa: CASSPGETQYF
j_call: TRBJ2-7; v_call: TRBV19; cdr3_aa: CASSINGYEQYF
j_call: TRBJ2-7; v_call: TRBV27; cdr3_aa: CASSPWTSGGAGEQYF